This T cell receptor beta chain was found in a study of T cell repertoires in cytomegalovirus infection. Study at large: The authors used CMV epitopes that were HLA-C-restricted (recently identified) and HLA-B-restricted (well studied). Through public TCR beta signatures, both CMV infection and matching HLA type were indicated.

Overall study findings and caveats: The ex vivo response was dominated by HLA-C-restricted CMV-specific TCR beta clonotypes. There were carriers of CMV plus the relevant HLA, and cumulative public TCR beta family frequency identified them.

TCRdb recomputed calls from the reads with MiXCR, one row per CDR3 protein. This sample has some 560,000 distinct CDR3 sequences, with about 40% found just once. Comment on this clonotype: Its antigen is unidentified.

The CDR3 totals 14 residues. Trimming stripped 0 bases from V and 5 bases from J, with 11 bases between. Germline lookup yields CDR1 SGHRS and CDR2 YFSETQ. The clonotype originates from a human donor in good health (CMV status not recorded). Some clones in this sample may be carry-over from other donors' samples. The V and J genes are TRBV5-1 and TRBJ1-1; a weak D match, TRBD1 (6 bases). The sample here was cultured PBMCs, taken from culture after CMV antigen stimulation. CDR3 DNA sequence: TGCGCCAGCAGCTTGGCAGGGGAGTTTACTGAAGCTTTCTTT. Its translation is CASSLAGEFTEAFF.